Sequencing of this TCR beta chain was carried out in a study of brain metastases from non-small cell lung cancer. In regard to this clone: As yet, its antigen is unknown.

Repertoires were generated with immunoSEQ multiplex PCR, while TCRdb's copy carries only in-frame clones and drops some. The sample comprises roughly 4,000 clones, about 90% of which are singletons, and 3.9% rests with the top ten. Broader study findings: T-cell clones appeared expanded in approximately 64% of brain metastases relative to matched primary tumors.

Between the trimmed V and J ends, which lost 5 bases and 8 bases, there was a span of 12 bases. Germline V gene lookup returns CDR1 SNHLY and CDR2 FYNNEI. This CDR3 has 12 residues. The chain is built from TRBV2 and TRBJ1-1, with D tentatively TRBD1 (6 bases). The sequenced material came from primary lung tumor tissue. The TCR comes from a donor at least 40 years old with non-small cell lung cancer. CDR3 sequence reads: CASSKRGGEAFF. The CDR3, as DNA: TGTGCCAGCAGTAAGAGGGGGGGGGAAGCTTTCTTT.